This is a list of T cell receptor beta chains from one sample in a study of T-cell memory formation after mild COVID-19. One entry per CDR3 protein, called by TCRdb with MiXCR from the 5' RACE reads. The sample consists of around 100,000 distinct CDR3 sequences, about a fifth of them appearing once. Specimen: PBMCs or a T cell subset sorted from them (not recorded which). The receptors were sampled from a man between 18 and 35 years old who had mild COVID-19 (a few samples of this study predate the infection). Cell type and time point are not known. The CDR3 runs from the conserved cysteine through the conserved F or W. The order of the fields is V gene, clone size, J gene, D gene, CDR3 DNA, CDR3 protein. D genes are given only for firm matches. Some rows mark clone size as missing; the rest say once, few, many or name a class of expanded clone.

TRBV7-2	many	TRBJ2-7	.	TGTGCCAGCAGCTTTGCCGGGGGCGATTACGAGCAGTACTTC	CASSFAGGDYEQYF
TRBV20-1	many	TRBJ2-1	TRBD2	TGCAGTGCTGGACTAGCATCCTACAATGAGCAGTTCTTC	CSAGLASYNEQFF
TRBV29-1	few	TRBJ2-2	.	TGCAGCGCCGACGGAGACACCGGGGAGCTGTTTTTT	CSADGDTGELFF
TRBV28	.	TRBJ1-1	.	TGTGCCAGCAGTTTCTCCGGCCGCCACACTGAAGCTTTCTTT	CASSFSGRHTEAFF
TRBV15	.	TRBJ1-2	.	TGTGCCACCAGCGGATTCGACAGCTATGGCTACACCTTC	CATSGFDSYGYTF
TRBV5-1	few	TRBJ2-2	.	TGCGCCAGCAGCTTGGTCAGAGACACCGGGGAGCTGTTTTTT	CASSLVRDTGELFF
TRBV14	few	TRBJ2-3	.	TGTGCCAGCAGCCGATCCAACCAGGGTGCAGATACGCAGTATTTT	CASSRSNQGADTQYF
TRBV7-7	.	TRBJ2-7	TRBD1	TGTGCCAGCAGCTTAAAGGACAGGAGTTTTCTCTACGAGCAGTACTTC	CASSLKDRSFLYEQYF
TRBV24-1	.	TRBJ2-1	.	TGTGCCACCAGTGATGCCGGACAGTCCAGTGAGCAGTTCTTC	CATSDAGQSSEQFF
TRBV10-3	.	TRBJ2-4	.	TGTGCCATATCCGGGGACTCGGGCAAAAACATTCAGTACTTC	CAISGDSGKNIQYF
TRBV7-8	once	TRBJ2-5	.	TGTGCCAGCAGAAAAGACCTCGGGGGCGCGTGGAGCCAGTACTTC	CASRKDLGGAWSQYF
TRBV20-1	.	TRBJ1-6	TRBD1	TGCAGTGCTAGAGCCTACAGGGGGCGCGATAATTCACCCCTCCACTTT	CSARAYRGRDNSPLHF
TRBV7-9	.	TRBJ1-6	.	TGTGCCAGTGGGGGAGGGGGATCGCTTCCGAATTCACCCCTCCACTTT	CASGGGGSLPNSPLHF
TRBV15	.	TRBJ1-1	.	TGTGCCACCAGCACTTTTTCGGGGACGGGTACTGAAGCTTTCTTT	CATSTFSGTGTEAFF
TRBV19	.	TRBJ1-2	.	TGTGCCAGTACCCAACCGGGGGGTCGGTTATCCTATGGCTACACCTTC	CASTQPGGRLSYGYTF
TRBV12-5	few	TRBJ2-3	TRBD1	TGTGCTAGTGGTTTGGCATCGACAGGGCTCACAGATACGCAGTATTTT	CASGLASTGLTDTQYF
TRBV15	.	TRBJ2-5	.	TGTGCCACCAGCAGAGATCTAGACATTGGAGAGACCCAGTACTTC	CATSRDLDIGETQYF
TRBV29-1	few	TRBJ1-2	.	TGCAGCGTTGAATCTGGGGCCCAGCAGAATCTTAACTATGGCGGCTACACCTTC	CSVESGAQQNLNYGGYTF
TRBV7-9	.	TRBJ2-5	TRBD1	TGTGCCAGTAATACAGGGGGCATGGAGACCCAGTACTTC	CASNTGGMETQYF
TRBV12-3/TRBV12-4	few	TRBJ2-2	.	TGTGCCAGCAGTTTAAGCGAAACCGGGGAGCTGTTTTTT	CASSLSETGELFF
TRBV5-5	.	TRBJ1-1	.	TGTGCCAGCAGCTTGATCCCGGTTTCGGTAGCTTTCTTT	CASSLIPVSVAFF
TRBV24-1	.	TRBJ2-3	.	TGTGCCACCGTCTCTACGAGCACAGATACGCAGTATTTT	CATVSTSTDTQYF
TRBV4-1	many	TRBJ1-4	TRBD1	TGCGCCAGCAGCCAAGCCGGGACAGCTAATGAAAAACTGTTTTTT	CASSQAGTANEKLFF
TRBV20-1	.	TRBJ1-1	TRBD1	TGCAGTGCTAGGATGGACCACAGGGGGAACACTGAAGCTTTCTTT	CSARMDHRGNTEAFF
TRBV6-5	few	TRBJ2-5	.	TGTGCCAGCAGTTTGAGGTTGCAAGAGACCCAGTACTTC	CASSLRLQETQYF
TRBV19	.	TRBJ2-1	.	TGTGCCAGTAGTATTGGCGGTAGTTACAATGAGCAGTTCTTC	CASSIGGSYNEQFF
TRBV4-3	.	TRBJ2-1	.	TGCGCCAGCAGCCAAGATCCGTGGGATGAGCAGTTCTTC	CASSQDPWDEQFF
TRBV7-9	once	TRBJ1-1	TRBD1	TGTGCCAGCAGCCCGGACAGGTTGAACACTGAAGCTTTCTTT	CASSPDRLNTEAFF
TRBV2	few	TRBJ2-1	TRBD1	TGTGCCAGCTTCCTGGGCAGGGGGCTCGATGAGCAGTTCTTC	CASFLGRGLDEQFF
TRBV20-1	few	TRBJ2-7	.	TGCAGTGCTAGGTGGGGGCGTGGGTACGAGCAGTACTTC	CSARWGRGYEQYF
TRBV28	few	TRBJ2-3	TRBD1	TGTGCCAGCTGGGACAGGGGTCGAGATACGCAGTATTTT	CASWDRGRDTQYF
TRBV10-3	once	TRBJ2-1	.	TGTGCCATCACCGACTCATACAATGAGCAGTTCTTC	CAITDSYNEQFF
TRBV4-1	.	TRBJ2-6	.	TGCGCCAGCAGCCAAGGCCGCCCGTGGTCGCTTGGGGCCAACGTCCTGACTTTC	CASSQGRPWSLGANVLTF
TRBV20-1	.	TRBJ2-3	.	TGCAGTGCTAGACCCCCGCGAGGGACTAGCACAGATACGCAGTATTTT	CSARPPRGTSTDTQYF
TRBV4-1	.	TRBJ2-7	.	TGCGCCAGCAGCCAAGGGGTCAGAGCCTGGGAGCAGTACTTC	CASSQGVRAWEQYF
TRBV6-2/TRBV6-3	.	TRBJ2-4	TRBD2	TGTGCCAGCAGTTGGACTAGCGGGACGGCCAAAAACATTCAGTACTTC	CASSWTSGTAKNIQYF
TRBV6-5	.	TRBJ1-1	.	TGTGCCAGCAGAAACAGGGATGAAGCTTTCTTT	CASRNRDEAFF
TRBV5-6	few	TRBJ1-3	.	TGTGCCAGCAGCCAACGGGACGTTCCCTCTGGAAACACCATATATTTT	CASSQRDVPSGNTIYF
TRBV7-8	many	TRBJ2-3	.	TGTGCCAGCAGCTTCAGTGGGCCTACGCAGTATTTT	CASSFSGPTQYF
TRBV5-1	few	TRBJ2-3	.	TGCGCCAGCAGCCCTTCCCCCGCTCGGGGGGCCGAGGCAGATACGCAGTATTTT	CASSPSPARGAEADTQYF
TRBV11-3	.	TRBJ2-1	.	TGTGCCAGCAGCTTAGGGAGCGAGCCCTACAATGAGCAGTTCTTC	CASSLGSEPYNEQFF
TRBV7-9	.	TRBJ2-7	TRBD1	TGTGCCAGCAGCCCTAGTCCCGGGACAGGGGGTGAGCAGTACTTC	CASSPSPGTGGEQYF
TRBV4-3	few	TRBJ1-2	.	TGCGCCAGCAGCCAAGATGGGGGAGGGGCGAAAGCTAACTATGGCTACACCTTC	CASSQDGGGAKANYGYTF
TRBV5-1	.	TRBJ1-1	.	TGCGCCAGCAGCTCCTCCCAGGGTTCATGGGGGGAAGCTTTCTTT	CASSSSQGSWGEAFF
TRBV29-1	few	TRBJ2-1	.	TGCAGCGTTGAAGGGCAGGGGGGGCAGTTCTTC	CSVEGQGGQFF
TRBV7-3	.	TRBJ2-3	.	TGTGCCAGCAGCCGCGATCGACCCCCAGATACGCAGTATTTT	CASSRDRPPDTQYF
TRBV12-3/TRBV12-4	.	TRBJ2-3	TRBD2	TGTGCCAGCAGACAAGCGGGGCGGGGTCCGGCGATTACGCAGTATTTT	CASRQAGRGPAITQYF
TRBV27	.	TRBJ2-1	.	TGTGCCAGCAGTGGGGGGCCAGGCTCCTACAATGAGCAGTTCTTC	CASSGGPGSYNEQFF